The rows below give T cell receptor beta chains drawn from one sample of a study of T-cell memory formation after mild COVID-19. TCRdb reprocessed the 5' RACE reads with MiXCR, giving one entry per CDR3 protein. There are about 390,000 distinct CDR3 sequences in the sample; about 16% occur only once, and 20% to 25% lies in the top ten. Source material: PBMCs or a T cell subset sorted from them (not recorded which). Receptor source: a young man who had mild COVID-19 (a few samples of this study predate the infection). Cell type and time point are not known. Both conserved end residues are part of each CDR3. A D gene is named only where the DNA matches it firmly. Clone size is not always given. Where it is, it says once, few, many or a class for expanded clones.

>TRBV7-2|TRBJ1-1|TRBD1|few
TGTGCCAGCAGCCCCCAAACAGGGGGCACTGAAGCTTTCTTT
CASSPQTGGTEAFF
>TRBV24-1|TRBJ2-1|TRBD1|.
TGTGCCACCAGTAGGGACAGTGACAATGAGCAGTTCTTC
CATSRDSDNEQFF
>TRBV7-2|TRBJ2-1|.|few
TGTGCCAGCAGCCCCAAAGGTTGGGATGAGCAGTTCTTC
CASSPKGWDEQFF
>TRBV10-3|TRBJ2-7|.|few
TGTGCCATCAGCACCACGGGGGACGAGCAGTACTTC
CAISTTGDEQYF
>TRBV5-1|TRBJ1-1|.|.
TGCGCCAGCAGCTTGAACTCTGCGGGGGGCACTGAAGCTTTCTTT
CASSLNSAGGTEAFF
>TRBV7-2|TRBJ2-1|.|.
TGTGCCAGCAGCTCCACGTCCAGGGTAAATGAGCAGTTCTTC
CASSSTSRVNEQFF
>TRBV6-6|TRBJ1-5|.|.
TGTGCCAGCAGGCCCCTGGGGAGTTATCAGCCCCAGCATTTT
CASRPLGSYQPQHF
>TRBV11-2|TRBJ2-5|TRBD1|.
TGTGCCAGCAGCTCCTGGACAGGGGTGGAAGAGACCCAGTACTTC
CASSSWTGVEETQYF
>TRBV27|TRBJ2-2|.|.
TGTGCCAGCAGTCGAAGCCCCGGGGAGCTGTTTTTT
CASSRSPGELFF
>TRBV10-3|TRBJ2-2|TRBD2|.
TGTGCCATCAGCAGGACTAGCGGGGAGGCCGGGGAGCTGTTTTTT
CAISRTSGEAGELFF
>TRBV5-1|TRBJ2-1|.|many
TGCGCCAGCAGCGAGTTTGGGGACCGGGGGTCCTACAATGAGCAGTTCTTC
CASSEFGDRGSYNEQFF
>TRBV4-3|TRBJ2-3|TRBD2|few
TGCGCCAGCAGCCAAGTTCCGAGGACTAGCGGGGGAAGCACAGATACGCAGTATTTT
CASSQVPRTSGGSTDTQYF
>TRBV4-2|TRBJ1-1|.|.
TGTGCCAGCAGCCAAGGTGGGACCGGTGGGGCTTTCTTT
CASSQGGTGGAFF
>TRBV11-2|TRBJ2-7|TRBD1|.
TGTGCCAGCAGCTCCGGACAGGGGGCGAACTACGAGCAGTACTTC
CASSSGQGANYEQYF
>TRBV14|TRBJ1-4|.|.
TGTGCCAGCAGCCATACCTTCGGCCGGAACACGGGAAAACTGTTTTTT
CASSHTFGRNTGKLFF
>TRBV10-3|TRBJ2-2|TRBD1|.
TGTGCCATCAGTGAAGCCGGGACAGGGAACACCGGGGAGCTGTTTTTT
CAISEAGTGNTGELFF
>TRBV9|TRBJ2-4|TRBD2|.
TGTGCCAGCAGCGTAGCAAGCGGGGGGAGCATTCAGTACTTC
CASSVASGGSIQYF
>TRBV7-2|TRBJ1-2|.|.
TGTGCCAACTCAAGGAGGGTGGAGGATGGCTACACCTTC
CANSRRVEDGYTF
>TRBV4-2|TRBJ2-7|TRBD2|.
TGTGCCAGCAGCCAGCTCACTAGCGGGGGCACCTACGAGCAGTACTTC
CASSQLTSGGTYEQYF
>TRBV7-9|TRBJ1-2|.|few
TGTGCCAGCAGCTTATTCGAGTATGGCTACACCTTC
CASSLFEYGYTF
>TRBV5-1|TRBJ2-1|TRBD1|few
TGCGCCAGCAGCCCGGACAGGCCTGGGCATGAGCAGTTCTTC
CASSPDRPGHEQFF
>TRBV30|TRBJ1-3|.|.
TGTGCCTGGAGTCCGGGACCCGCAAACACCATATATTTT
CAWSPGPANTIYF
>TRBV7-7|TRBJ2-5|.|many
TGTGCCAGCAGCTTACGCCGGGGGTCCGAAGAGACCCAGTACTTC
CASSLRRGSEETQYF
>TRBV7-2|TRBJ2-2|.|.
TGTGCCAGCAGCTTAGCGGCGCAAGGGGTAACCGGGGAGCAGTTTTTT
CASSLAAQGVTGEQFF
>TRBV5-8|TRBJ2-3|.|few
TGTGCCTCCCAACGCCGGTCGTTCCGGAAAACAGATACGCAGTATTTT
CASQRRSFRKTDTQYF
>TRBV12-3/TRBV12-4|TRBJ1-3|.|few
TGTGCCAGCAGTGGGGGCGCGGCTGGAAACACCATATATTTT
CASSGGAAGNTIYF
>TRBV29-1|TRBJ1-2|TRBD1|.
TGCAGCGACCGACAGGGGGAAGATTATGGCTACACCTTC
CSDRQGEDYGYTF
>TRBV24-1|TRBJ2-3|.|few
TGTGCCACCAGTGTAGGGAGCACAGATACGCAGTATTTT
CATSVGSTDTQYF
>TRBV28|TRBJ1-1|.|.
TGTGCCAGCAGTGTGGCAGGGAGGGGCACTGAAGCTTTCTTT
CASSVAGRGTEAFF
>TRBV5-1|TRBJ1-6|TRBD1|.
TGCGCCAGCAGCTTGGGGGACAGGGATACTTCACCCCTCCACTTT
CASSLGDRDTSPLHF
>TRBV5-1|TRBJ2-1|TRBD2|.
TGCGCCAGCACGGGACTAGCGGGGGGTTTCAATGAGCAGTTCTTC
CASTGLAGGFNEQFF
>TRBV9|TRBJ2-7|.|.
TGTGCCAGCAGCGTAGATAGCCTGCGCGCCGAGCAGTACTTC
CASSVDSLRAEQYF
>TRBV7-9|TRBJ1-1|.|many
TGTGCCAGCAGCCCCGGGACTGAAGCTTTCTTT
CASSPGTEAFF
>TRBV20-1|TRBJ2-7|TRBD1|.
TGCAGTGCTGACAGGGGAATGGTAAGGCCCTACGAGCAGTACTTC
CSADRGMVRPYEQYF
>TRBV3-1|TRBJ1-2|.|few
TGTGCCAGCAGCCAAGATCGACGGCCCTGGGGCTACACCTTC
CASSQDRRPWGYTF
>TRBV6-5|TRBJ2-3|.|.
TGTGCCAGCAGGCACTGGGGAGATACGCAGTATTTT
CASRHWGDTQYF
>TRBV11-3|TRBJ2-3|TRBD2|.
TGTGCCAGCAGCTTAGGCGGGGGTTCATGGGATACGCAGTATTTT
CASSLGGGSWDTQYF
>TRBV29-1|TRBJ2-7|.|.
TGCAGCGTTGGGGGTCGATCGGGGTCCTACGAGCAGTACTTC
CSVGGRSGSYEQYF
>TRBV29-1|TRBJ1-1|TRBD1|few
TGCAGCGTTCTGGGACAGGGTGGCACTGAAGCTTTCTTT
CSVLGQGGTEAFF
>TRBV19|TRBJ2-4|.|.
TGTGCCAGTAGTATGGCAGGGGTGAACATTCAGTACTTC
CASSMAGVNIQYF